The sequence of this T cell receptor (beta chain) was determined in a study of blood T cell repertoires in COVID-19 (TCRdb year 2020). With respect to the entire study: Collaborator samples came from the United States, Italy and Spain and covered acute and convalescent phases of COVID-19. The repertoires were released in a freely available public database intended as a resource for research on the immune response to SARS-CoV-2. Deeply sampled blood TCRbeta repertoires from subjects exposed to, actively infected with, or recovered from COVID-19 were included in the dataset. HLA class I and class II types, where available, came from metadata supplied by the sample provider rather than from assay-based typing. The samples were drawn from two sources: the first 160 participants of the ongoing ImmuneRACE study, and 1,200 or so subjects contributed by 6 global collaborators. Nearly every sample came with metadata listing a de-identified subject ID, COVID-19 status, age in years and sex. The prospective study material was composed of cDNA or gDNA derived from T cells, B-cell-depleted T cells, or PBMCs. Overall results and qualifications from the work: The amount of clinical and demographic metadata varied by source and participant and was provided uncurated.

TCRbeta CDR3 regions were amplified from genomic DNA by means of the immunoSEQ Assay, a bias-controlled multiplex PCR. The paper's data handling went like this. Nucleated cell counts per sample were estimated from amplification of reference gene primers within the assay. To quantify the absolute abundance of each unique TCRbeta CDR3 rearrangement, sequence reads were collapsed and filtered. For each sample, productive Simpson clonality was calculated by taking the square root of Simpson's diversity index across productive rearrangements. TCRdb limited this immuneACCESS table to in-frame rearrangements with V and J called. A share of clones is missing; checked studies link under half to unresolved V genes, and the rest is unexplained. V, J and clone size are those of that table, while D and trimming were read from the DNA. In all, the sample holds 50,000 to 70,000 clones, and roughly 90% of those were seen once. Around an eighth of the sample is in the top ten clones.

From the cysteine up to the phenylalanine, the CDR3 has a length of 13 residues. Only CDR3 DNA is held: 39 bases, read in frame from base 1. Collaborating institutions collected whole blood in K2EDTA tubes following their own protocols. For TCRbeta analysis, collaborators shipped samples as frozen whole blood, isolated PBMCs, or DNA extracted from either of those sample types. In the case of this clone: This receptor's antigen is unknown. Nothing much larger sits one base from this clone, and base qualities are not available.

The sequence links TRBV21-1 to TRBJ2-5; the listed D gene, TRBD1, was not tested against the DNA. TRBV21-1 is assigned pseudogene status. The receptor was derived from a human donor with active COVID-19. The donor label of this sample is uncertain. The sequencing sample was made of peripheral blood. The nucleotide sequence is given as TGTGCCAGCAGTAGACAGAGTCAAGAGACCCAGTACTTC. It translates to CASSRQSQETQYF.